Listed here are 14 T cell receptor beta chains from one sample, sequenced in a study of T cells in localized non-small cell lung cancer. The table came from immunoSEQ multiplex PCR; TCRdb's copy has only in-frame clones and leaves some out. The sample contains 60,000 or so clones, roughly 81% of which appear only once. The material sequenced was PBMCs, taken before any cancer treatment. The receptors stem from a man aged 40 to 70 with stage II lung adenocarcinoma.

The chain joins TRBV2 to TRBJ2-5; 9 nucleotides align to TRBD2. The CDR3 loop spans 15 amino acids. CDR1 and CDR2 from the germline V gene are SNHLY and FYNNEI. V lost 7 bases and J lost 5; bases outside the gene matches: 11. CDR3 protein: CASNPRSGRGETQYF. DNA of the CDR3: TGTGCCAGCAACCCCCGTAGCGGGAGAGGTGAGACCCAGTACTTC.

The chain is built from TRBV9 and TRBJ2-5, with TRBD2 matching over 11 bases. The trim removed 4 bases at V and 5 bases at J, leaving 7 bases unmatched. The CDR3 sequence is 15 residues long. Germline CDR1 and CDR2: SGDLS and YYNGEE. In DNA form, the CDR3 reads TGTGCCAGCAGCCTACTAGCGGGAGTCTCTGAGACCCAGTACTTC. Translation gives CASSLLAGVSETQYF. Combining the CDR3 with reference TRBV9 and TRBJ2-5 gives the whole variable domain DSGVTQTPKHLITATGQRVTLRCSPRSGDLSVYWYQQSLDQGLQFLIQYYNGEERAKGNILERFSAQQFPDLHSELNLSSLELGDSALYFCASSLLAGVSETQYFGPGTRLLVL.

The V gene is TRBV27, the J gene TRBJ1-5; TRBD1 aligns across 9 bases. After removal of 5 bases from V and 2 bases from J, the junction contained 7 bases not matched to a gene. The CDR3 consists of 16 residues. Per germline, CDR1 MNHEY and CDR2 SMNVEV (reference sequence). CDR3 region: CASSEQGAGGNQPQHF. CDR3 DNA sequence: TGTGCCAGCAGTGAACAGGGGGCGGGGGGCAATCAGCCCCAGCATTTT.

This clone has only a few counts. The chain has TRBV5-5 and TRBJ1-5; tentative D call: TRBD1 (6 bases). The CDR3 is 14 amino acids. Germline lookup yields CDR1 SGHKS and CDR2 YYEKEE (reference sequence). With 0 bases removed from V and 4 bases from J, the gap between germline ends came to 8 bases. Here the CDR3 reads CASSLEGGNQPQHF. The CDR3 DNA follows: TGTGCCAGCAGCTTGGAAGGGGGTAATCAGCCCCAGCATTTT.

V gene TRBV19 combines with J gene TRBJ1-4; D unresolved. Between the trimmed V and J ends, which lost 3 bases and 4 bases, there was a span of 6 bases. The V gene's germline CDR1 is LNHDA and CDR2 SQIVND (reference sequence). The CDR3 extends over 13 amino acids. CDR3 bases: TGTGCCAGTAGTATCCAGCTTAATGAAAAACTGTTTTTT. Protein sequence: CASSIQLNEKLFF.

The chain employs TRBV4-2 and TRBJ1-2; TRBD1 might be the D (6 bases). Germline CDR1 is LGHNA and CDR2 is YNFKEQ. V dropped 4 bases and J dropped 0 bases, with 21 bases sitting between them. There are 18 residues in the CDR3. The CDR3 DNA reads as TGTGCCAGCAGCCCAATCGGTAGTTACAGGGCTCCTAACTATGGCTACACCTTC. This sequence encodes CASSPIGSYRAPNYGYTF.

The chain is built from TRBV15 and TRBJ1-2; no clear D. The CDR3 spans 14 residues. V shed 0 bases and J shed 5 bases, with 10 bases lying between them. The germline CDR1 and CDR2 sequences are LNHNV and YYDKDF (reference sequence). CDR3 in DNA: TGTGCCACCAGCAGAGATCTACAGACTTATGGCTACACCTTC. Protein sequence: CATSRDLQTYGYTF. Drawing the rest from reference TRBV15 and TRBJ1-2, the complete variable domain is DAMVIQNPRYQVTQFGKPVTLSCSQTLNHNVMYWYQQKSSQAPKLLFHYYDKDFNNEADTPDNFQSRRPNTSFCFLDIRSPGLGDTAMYLCATSRDLQTYGYTFGSGTRLTVV.

The J gene is TRBJ1-2, the V gene TRBV19; a weak D match, TRBD1 (5 bases). V was pared by 6 bases and J by 2 bases, with 16 bases between. Germline V CDR1 and CDR2: LNHDA, SQIVND (reference sequence). CDR3 length equals 15 residues. CDR3 DNA sequence: TGTGCCAGTAGCACTACAGTTGGGACCAACTATGGCTACACCTTC. Amino acids: CASSTTVGTNYGYTF.

V gene TRBV9 combines with J gene TRBJ2-7; the D gene could be TRBD1 or TRBD2 (5 bases each). The germline V gene has CDR1 SGDLS and CDR2 YYNGEE. V was cut by 6 bases and J by 2 bases, with 15 bases left in between. The CDR3 length is 14 residues. The CDR3 region has the DNA TGTGCCAGCACTGGGGGTCGGGACGCCTACGAGCAGTACTTC. It yields the protein CASTGGRDAYEQYF.

This clone was recorded only once. The chain combines TRBV7-2 with TRBJ2-3; D remains ambiguous. Germline loops: CDR1 SGHTA, CDR2 FQGNSA. With 2 bases removed from V and 4 bases from J, the gap between germline ends came to 1 base. The CDR3 is made up of 11 amino acids. CDR3 residues: CASSLSDTQYF. In DNA, the CDR3 is TGTGCCAGCAGCTTATCAGATACGCAGTATTTT.

The chain employs TRBV4-2 and TRBJ1-5; D is uncertain. Per the germline V gene, CDR1 is LGHNA and CDR2 is YNFKEQ. The CDR3 loop spans 15 amino acids. With 3 bases removed from V and 0 bases from J, the gap between germline ends came to 9 bases. The CDR3 nucleotides are TGTGCCAGCAGCCAGGAGCCGTATAGCAATCAGCCCCAGCATTTT. Its protein is CASSQEPYSNQPQHF.

This chain links TRBV11-1 with TRBJ1-3; D not certain. Germline values: CDR1 SGHAT, CDR2 FQDESV (reference sequence). The CDR3 is made up of 15 amino acids. Trimming removed 2 bases from V and 0 bases from J, with 8 bases in between. CDR3 loop: CASSLSGTSGNTIYF. The CDR3 coding sequence is TGTGCCAGCAGCTTATCGGGCACCTCTGGAAACACCATATATTTT.

This clone was observed a single time. This chain uses TRBV15 with TRBJ1-2; TRBD1 is a possible D gene (6 bases). The CDR3 has 15 amino acids. V was pared by 3 bases and J by 4 bases, with 15 bases between. CDR1 is LNHNV and CDR2 is YYDKDF in the germline V gene (reference sequence). CDR3 sequence reads: CATSRSYREAYGYTF. The DNA for the CDR3 is TGTGCCACCAGCAGGTCCTACAGGGAGGCCTATGGCTACACCTTC.

The chain couples TRBV19 to TRBJ1-5; D call uncertain. Trimming stripped 3 bases from V and 0 bases from J, with 18 bases between. The CDR3 consists of 18 residues. Germline-derived CDR1 and CDR2 are LNHDA and SQIVND (reference sequence). In nucleotides, the CDR3 is TGTGCCAGTAGTATGGCCCCCTGGACGGTTAATAGCAATCAGCCCCAGCATTTT. Translation gives CASSMAPWTVNSNQPQHF. Based on the CDR3 plus reference TRBV19 and TRBJ1-5, the full variable domain is DGGITQSPKYLFRKEGQNVTLSCEQNLNHDAMYWYRQDPGQGLRLIYYSQIVNDFQKGDIAEGYSVSREKKESFPLTVTSAQKNPTAFYLCASSMAPWTVNSNQPQHFGDGTRLSIL.